A selection of T cell receptor beta chains follows, all from one sample in a study of T cells after posttransplantation cyclophosphamide. TCRdb's copy holds only in-frame clones and misses some; the assay was immunoSEQ multiplex PCR. Here the sample spans approximately 40,000 clones, over 75% being singletons. The sequences come from CD4+ T cells sorted from blood, collected roughly 1,900 days after a stem cell transplant with posttransplant cyclophosphamide. These receptors were taken from a female patient between 40 and 55 years old who received an allogeneic stem cell transplant from a related donor, was CMV-positive, and had no GVHD. Some T cells may be provided by the graft donor. Both conserved end residues are part of each CDR3. A D gene is named only where the DNA matches it firmly. Not every row has a clone size; where given, it reads once, few, many or a size class.

d_gene: -
abundance: -
v_gene: TRBV11-2
j_gene: TRBJ2-5
CDR3nt: TGTGCCAGCAGCTTACTCTACCACCAAGAGACCCAGTACTTC
CDR3aa: CASSLLYHQETQYF

d_gene: TRBD1
abundance: once
v_gene: TRBV5-1
j_gene: TRBJ1-5
CDR3nt: TGCGCCAGCAGCGCCGGACAGGGGGCCAGTCAGCCCCAGCATTTT
CDR3aa: CASSAGQGASQPQHF

d_gene: TRBD2
abundance: -
v_gene: TRBV4-1
j_gene: TRBJ2-3
CDR3nt: TGCGCCAGCAGCCGACCGGGGGGGCGATCCACTAGCACAGATACGCAGTATTTT
CDR3aa: CASSRPGGRSTSTDTQYF

d_gene: TRBD1
abundance: -
v_gene: TRBV7-9
j_gene: TRBJ1-3
CDR3nt: TGTGCCAGCAGTTTACGACGGGACAGCACCTCTGGAAACACCATATATTTT
CDR3aa: CASSLRRDSTSGNTIYF

d_gene: -
abundance: -
v_gene: TRBV5-6
j_gene: TRBJ1-5
CDR3nt: TGTGCCAGCAGCTTGGCGACAGGTAGCAATCAGCCCCAGCATTTT
CDR3aa: CASSLATGSNQPQHF

d_gene: TRBD2
abundance: once
v_gene: TRBV7-2
j_gene: TRBJ2-3
CDR3nt: TGTGCCAGCAGCTTAGTTGGGGGACTAGCCCCAGATACGCAGTATTTT
CDR3aa: CASSLVGGLAPDTQYF

d_gene: -
abundance: -
v_gene: TRBV27
j_gene: TRBJ2-5
CDR3nt: TGTGCCAGCACCCCTTTCGGCGGGGCTGAGACCCAGTACTTC
CDR3aa: CASTPFGGAETQYF

d_gene: -
abundance: once
v_gene: TRBV19
j_gene: TRBJ2-5
CDR3nt: TGTGCCAGTAGTGGCTGGGGTTTGGCCCGGGGAGGGGGAGAGACCCAGTACTTC
CDR3aa: CASSGWGLARGGGETQYF

d_gene: TRBD1
abundance: -
v_gene: TRBV10-3
j_gene: TRBJ1-1
CDR3nt: TGTGCCATCAGTGGAGGACAGGGACCTAACACTGAAGCTTTCTTT
CDR3aa: CAISGGQGPNTEAFF

d_gene: -
abundance: -
v_gene: TRBV28
j_gene: TRBJ1-1
CDR3nt: TGTGCCAGCAGTTTTAGGAGGAACACTGAAGCTTTCTTT
CDR3aa: CASSFRRNTEAFF

d_gene: -
abundance: -
v_gene: TRBV5-8
j_gene: TRBJ1-3
CDR3nt: TGTGCCAGCAGCTTCAGTTGGCGGAGCCACTCTGGAAACACCATATATTTT
CDR3aa: CASSFSWRSHSGNTIYF

d_gene: -
abundance: -
v_gene: TRBV6-6
j_gene: TRBJ2-3
CDR3nt: TGTGCCAGTTCCAGGGGCCCCACAGATACGCAGTATTTT
CDR3aa: CASSRGPTDTQYF

d_gene: TRBD1
abundance: -
v_gene: TRBV10-2
j_gene: TRBJ1-5
CDR3nt: TGCGCCAGCAGTGAGTCCCTTTGGGACAGGGTCTGGCAGCCCCAGCATTTT
CDR3aa: CASSESLWDRVWQPQHF

d_gene: -
abundance: -
v_gene: TRBV11-2
j_gene: TRBJ1-1
CDR3nt: TGTGCCAGCAGCTTAGACCCGGGGAACACTGAAGCTTTCTTT
CDR3aa: CASSLDPGNTEAFF

d_gene: TRBD1
abundance: -
v_gene: TRBV19
j_gene: TRBJ1-5
CDR3nt: TGTGCCAGTAGGAACCTCCGGGACAGGGCACGTTATAGCAATCAGCCCCAGCATTTT
CDR3aa: CASRNLRDRARYSNQPQHF

d_gene: -
abundance: -
v_gene: TRBV19
j_gene: TRBJ1-1
CDR3nt: TGTGCCAGTAGCCAAAGAACCGGGGAAGCTTTCTTT
CDR3aa: CASSQRTGEAFF

d_gene: -
abundance: -
v_gene: TRBV5-1
j_gene: TRBJ2-1
CDR3nt: TGCGCCAGCAGCTTCTCCGGGGGTACCTTAAGGACCTACAATGAGCAGTTCTTC
CDR3aa: CASSFSGGTLRTYNEQFF

d_gene: -
abundance: -
v_gene: TRBV5-4
j_gene: TRBJ1-5
CDR3nt: TGTGCCAGCAGCTTGTTGGGAGACAATCAGCCCCAGCATTTT
CDR3aa: CASSLLGDNQPQHF

d_gene: TRBD2
abundance: once
v_gene: TRBV7-9
j_gene: TRBJ2-4
CDR3nt: TGTGCCAGCAGCTTAGGACTAGCGGGGGGAAACATTCAGTACTTC
CDR3aa: CASSLGLAGGNIQYF

d_gene: TRBD2
abundance: -
v_gene: TRBV2
j_gene: TRBJ2-7
CDR3nt: TGTGCCAGCAGTGAGAGGACTAGCGGGGGGGTCCCCCCCTACGAGCAGTACTTC
CDR3aa: CASSERTSGGVPPYEQYF

d_gene: -
abundance: -
v_gene: TRBV28
j_gene: TRBJ2-2
CDR3nt: TGTGCCAGCAACTCCCCGTGGAGCTCTACCACCGGGGAGCTGTTTTTT
CDR3aa: CASNSPWSSTTGELFF

d_gene: TRBD2
abundance: -
v_gene: TRBV9
j_gene: TRBJ2-1
CDR3nt: TGTGCCAGCAGCCTAACTAGCGGGGGTGGCAATGAGCAGTTCTTC
CDR3aa: CASSLTSGGGNEQFF